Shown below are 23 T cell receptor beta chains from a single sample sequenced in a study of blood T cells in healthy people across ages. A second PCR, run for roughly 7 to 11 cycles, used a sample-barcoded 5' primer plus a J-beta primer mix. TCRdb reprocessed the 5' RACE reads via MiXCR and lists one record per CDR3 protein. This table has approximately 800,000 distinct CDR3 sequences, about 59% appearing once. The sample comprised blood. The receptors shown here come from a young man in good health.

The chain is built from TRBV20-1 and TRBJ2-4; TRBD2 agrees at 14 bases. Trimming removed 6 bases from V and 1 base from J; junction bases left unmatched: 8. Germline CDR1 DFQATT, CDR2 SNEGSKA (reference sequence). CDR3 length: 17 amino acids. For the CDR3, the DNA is TGCAGTGCCCAAGGACTAGCGGGGGGAGGGGCCAAAAACATTCAGTACTTC. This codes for CSAQGLAGGGAKNIQYF.

In DNA, the CDR3 is TGCGCCAGCAGTTCATACGGGGCCTACTCTGGGGCCAACGTCCTGACTTTC. Protein sequence: CASSSYGAYSGANVLTF. The chain combines TRBV4-3 with TRBJ2-6; TRBD1 or TRBD2 may be the D gene (5 bases each). The CDR3 is 17 amino acids. V lost 6 bases and J 0 bases, leaving 15 bases between the germline ends. CDR1 is LGHNA, CDR2 YSLEER, per germline.

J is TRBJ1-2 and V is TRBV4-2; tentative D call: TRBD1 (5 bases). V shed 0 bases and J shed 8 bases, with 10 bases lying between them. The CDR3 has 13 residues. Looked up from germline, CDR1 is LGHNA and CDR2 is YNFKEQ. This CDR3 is CASSQDSGSGYTF. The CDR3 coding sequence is TGTGCCAGCAGCCAAGATTCAGGGAGCGGCTACACCTTC.

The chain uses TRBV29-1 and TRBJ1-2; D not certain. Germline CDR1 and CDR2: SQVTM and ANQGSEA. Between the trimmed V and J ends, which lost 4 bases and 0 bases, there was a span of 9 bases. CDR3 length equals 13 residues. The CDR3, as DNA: TGCAGCGTTGCCCCGCCATCTAACTATGGCTACACCTTC. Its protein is CSVAPPSNYGYTF.

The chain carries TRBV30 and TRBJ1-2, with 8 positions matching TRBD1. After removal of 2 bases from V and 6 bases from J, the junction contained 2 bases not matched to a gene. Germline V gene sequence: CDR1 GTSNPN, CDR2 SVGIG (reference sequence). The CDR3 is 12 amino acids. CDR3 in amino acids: CAWSSTGDGYTF. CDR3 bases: TGTGCCTGGAGTTCGACAGGGGATGGCTACACCTTC.

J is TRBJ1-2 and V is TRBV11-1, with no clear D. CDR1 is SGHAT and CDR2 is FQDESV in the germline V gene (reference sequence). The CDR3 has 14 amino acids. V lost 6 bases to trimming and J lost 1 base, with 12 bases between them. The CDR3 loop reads CASSPRADNYGYTF. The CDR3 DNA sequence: TGTGCCAGCAGTCCCCGGGCAGATAACTATGGCTACACCTTC.

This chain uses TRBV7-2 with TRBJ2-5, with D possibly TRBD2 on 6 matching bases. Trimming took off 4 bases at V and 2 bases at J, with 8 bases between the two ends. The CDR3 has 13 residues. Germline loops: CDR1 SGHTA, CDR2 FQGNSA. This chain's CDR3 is CASSSRGQETQYF. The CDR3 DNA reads TGTGCCAGCAGCTCGCGGGGACAAGAGACCCAGTACTTC.

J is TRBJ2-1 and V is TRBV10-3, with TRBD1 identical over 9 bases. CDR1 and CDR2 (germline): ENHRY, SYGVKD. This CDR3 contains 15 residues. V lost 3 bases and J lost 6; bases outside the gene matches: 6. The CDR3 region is CAISDPDRGRNEQFF. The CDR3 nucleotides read TGTGCCATCAGTGATCCGGACAGGGGACGCAATGAGCAGTTCTTC.

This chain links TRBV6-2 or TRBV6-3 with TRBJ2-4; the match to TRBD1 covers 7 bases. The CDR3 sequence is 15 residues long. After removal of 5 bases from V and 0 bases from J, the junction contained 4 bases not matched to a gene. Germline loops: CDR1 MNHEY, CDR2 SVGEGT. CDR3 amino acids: CASSDRAIAKNIQYF. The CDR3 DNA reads TGTGCCAGCAGTGACAGGGCCATAGCCAAAAACATTCAGTACTTC.

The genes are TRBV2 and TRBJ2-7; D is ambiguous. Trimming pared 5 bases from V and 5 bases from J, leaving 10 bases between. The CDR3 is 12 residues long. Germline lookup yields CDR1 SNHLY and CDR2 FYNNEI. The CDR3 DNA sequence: TGTGCCAGCAGTCACTCAAGGGACGAGCAGTACTTC. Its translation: CASSHSRDEQYF.

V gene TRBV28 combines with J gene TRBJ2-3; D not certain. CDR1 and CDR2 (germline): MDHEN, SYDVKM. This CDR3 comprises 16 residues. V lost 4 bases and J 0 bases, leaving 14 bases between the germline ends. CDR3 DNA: TGTGCCAGCAGTTCCACTGACGGAACTAGCACAGATACGCAGTATTTT. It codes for CASSSTDGTSTDTQYF.

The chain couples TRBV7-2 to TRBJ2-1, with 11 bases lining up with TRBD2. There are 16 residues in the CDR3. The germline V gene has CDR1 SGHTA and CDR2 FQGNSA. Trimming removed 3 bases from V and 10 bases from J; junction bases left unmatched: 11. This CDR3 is CASSFLAGGQRGEQFF. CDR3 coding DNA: TGTGCCAGCAGCTTTCTAGCGGGGGGTCAACGAGGGGAGCAGTTCTTC.

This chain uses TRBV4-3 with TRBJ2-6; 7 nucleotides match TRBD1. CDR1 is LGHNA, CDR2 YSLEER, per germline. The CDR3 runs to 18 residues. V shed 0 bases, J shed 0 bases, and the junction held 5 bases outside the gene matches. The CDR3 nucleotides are TGCGCCAGCAGCCAAGAGACAGGGCTAAGCTCTGGGGCCAACGTCCTGACTTTC. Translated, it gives CASSQETGLSSGANVLTF.

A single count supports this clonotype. CDR3 DNA: TGTGCCAGCAGCCAAACCAGCGGGGGCCTCTTCTACGAGCAGTACTTC. This sequence encodes CASSQTSGGLFYEQYF. The rearrangement uses TRBV3-1 and TRBJ2-7, with 8 bases lining up with TRBD2. J was trimmed by 3 bases and V by 2 bases; bases with no gene match: 9. This CDR3 has 16 amino acids. Germline values: CDR1 LGHDT, CDR2 YNNKEL (reference sequence).

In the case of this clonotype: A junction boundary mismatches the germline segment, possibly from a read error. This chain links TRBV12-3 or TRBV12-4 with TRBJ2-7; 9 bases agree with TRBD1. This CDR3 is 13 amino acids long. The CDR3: CASSPQGAIELYF. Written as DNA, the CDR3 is TGTGCCAGCAGCCCACAGGGGGCGATCGAGCTGTACTTC.

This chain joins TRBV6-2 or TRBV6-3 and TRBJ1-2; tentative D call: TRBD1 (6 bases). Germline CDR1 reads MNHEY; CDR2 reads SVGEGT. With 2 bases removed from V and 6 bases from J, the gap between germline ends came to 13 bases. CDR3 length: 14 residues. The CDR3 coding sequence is TGTGCCAGCAGTTACGAAAGGACAGTTGATGGCTACACCTTC. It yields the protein CASSYERTVDGYTF.

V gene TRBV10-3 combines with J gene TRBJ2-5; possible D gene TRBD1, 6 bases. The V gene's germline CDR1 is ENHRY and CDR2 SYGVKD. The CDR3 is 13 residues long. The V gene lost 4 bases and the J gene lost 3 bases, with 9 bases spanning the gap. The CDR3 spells CAISASGEETQYF. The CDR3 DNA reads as TGTGCCATCAGTGCTTCAGGGGAAGAGACCCAGTACTTC.

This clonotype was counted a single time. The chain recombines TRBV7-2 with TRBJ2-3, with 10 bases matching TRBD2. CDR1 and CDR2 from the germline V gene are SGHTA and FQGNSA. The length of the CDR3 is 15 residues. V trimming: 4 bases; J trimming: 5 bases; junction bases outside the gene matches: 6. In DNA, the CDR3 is TGTGCCAGCAGCTCCGAGCGGGGGGGTGTAGATACGCAGTATTTT. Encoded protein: CASSSERGGVDTQYF.

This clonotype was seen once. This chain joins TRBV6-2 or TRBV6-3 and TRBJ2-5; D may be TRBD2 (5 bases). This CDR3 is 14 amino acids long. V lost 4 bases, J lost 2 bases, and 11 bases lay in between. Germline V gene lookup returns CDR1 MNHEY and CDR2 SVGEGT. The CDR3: CASSSRGKQETQYF. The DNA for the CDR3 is TGTGCCAGCAGTTCCCGGGGAAAGCAAGAGACCCAGTACTTC.

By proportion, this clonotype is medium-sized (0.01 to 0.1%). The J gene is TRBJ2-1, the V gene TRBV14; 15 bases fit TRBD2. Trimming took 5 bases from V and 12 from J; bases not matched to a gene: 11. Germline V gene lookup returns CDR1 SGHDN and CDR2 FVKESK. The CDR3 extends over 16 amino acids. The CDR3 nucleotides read TGTGCCAGCAGCATACTCTACCCGGGACTAGCGGGGGGGCAGTTCTTC. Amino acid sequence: CASSILYPGLAGGQFF. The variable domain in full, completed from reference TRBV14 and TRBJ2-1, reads EAGVTQFPSHSVIEKGQTVTLRCDPISGHDNLYWYRRVMGKEIKFLLHFVKESKQDESGMPNNRFLAERTGGTYSTLKVQPAELEDSGVYFCASSILYPGLAGGQFFGPGTRLTVL.

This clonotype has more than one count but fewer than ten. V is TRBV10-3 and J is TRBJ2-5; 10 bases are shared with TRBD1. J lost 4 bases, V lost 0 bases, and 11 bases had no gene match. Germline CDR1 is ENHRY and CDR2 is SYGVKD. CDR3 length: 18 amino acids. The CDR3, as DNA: TGTGCCATCAGTGAGTCAGGGACAGGGGATGTGTTCGGAGAGACCCAGTACTTC. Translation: CAISESGTGDVFGETQYF.

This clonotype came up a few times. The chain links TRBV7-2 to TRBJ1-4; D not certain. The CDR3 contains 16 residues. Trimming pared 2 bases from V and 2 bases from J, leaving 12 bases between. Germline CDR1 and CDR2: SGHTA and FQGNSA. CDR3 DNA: TGTGCCAGCAGCTTAAATCCACCGGGCACTAATGAAAAACTGTTTTTT. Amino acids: CASSLNPPGTNEKLFF.

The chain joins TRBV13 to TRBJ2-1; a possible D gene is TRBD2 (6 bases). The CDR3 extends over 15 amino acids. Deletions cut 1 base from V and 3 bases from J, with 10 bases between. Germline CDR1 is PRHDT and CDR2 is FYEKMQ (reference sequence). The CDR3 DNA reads TGTGCCAGCAGCTTAGTCACGGACTACTACAATGAGCAGTTCTTC. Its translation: CASSLVTDYYNEQFF.